What follows are 8 T cell receptor beta chains derived from one specimen sequenced in a study of PD-1 blockade in classical Hodgkin lymphoma (dated by TCRdb to 2018 to 2020). Library creation used the immunoSEQ multiplex PCR assay. In its TCRdb copy, this immuneACCESS table keeps in-frame sequences only and misses some clones. Where compared with another copy, unresolved V genes explain less than half of these, and the others have no known cause. Within this sample are 89,000 or so clones, with around 90% of them counted one time only. The ten biggest clones cover over 2% of the sample. This sample's time point label indicates: cycle 2 day 1 (C2D1) of nivolumab. Every trial patient had relapsed following autologous stem cell transplantation, and prior brentuximab vedotin exposure was what differed among cohorts A, B and C. The sequenced sample was peripheral blood mononuclear cells (PBMCs), obtained before the second cycle of nivolumab. The receptors were sampled from a human donor with classical Hodgkin lymphoma.

V is TRBV29-1 and J is TRBJ2-5, with TRBD2 identical over 9 bases. The DNA end lines up better with TRBJ2-7; the J call may be wrong. The germline V gene has CDR1 SQVTM and CDR2 ANQGSEA. There are 15 residues in the CDR3. CDR3 sequence reads: CSVATLSGRPYEQYF. CDR3 nucleotides: TGCAGCGTCGCGACCCTTAGCGGGAGACCCTACGAGCAGTACTTC.

The rearrangement joins TRBV10-1 to TRBJ1-4; D call uncertain. The length of the CDR3 is 12 residues. Germline CDR1 reads WNHNN; CDR2 reads SYGVQD (reference sequence). Between the trimmed V and J ends, which lost 4 bases and 7 bases, there was a span of 7 bases. CDR3 in DNA: TGCGCCAGCAGTGGTGGCGGTGAAAAACTGTTTTTT. Protein sequence: CASSGGGEKLFF.

This chain uses TRBV21-1 with TRBJ2-2. TRBV21-1 is described as a pseudogene. This CDR3 contains 17 residues. This CDR3 is CASCKNEGTTYTGELFF. In DNA form, the CDR3 reads TGTGCCAGCTGTAAAAACGAGGGGACCACCTACACCGGGGAGCTGTTTTTT.

The J gene is TRBJ1-1, the V gene TRBV7-9, with TRBD1 as a possible D gene (6 bases). V dropped 6 bases and J dropped 7 bases, with 15 bases sitting between them. The CDR3 is 13 amino acids. Germline CDR1 reads SEHNR; CDR2 reads FQNEAQ (reference sequence). CDR3 amino acids: CASRSTGALEAFF. CDR3 DNA sequence: TGTGCCAGCAGATCGACAGGAGCCCTTGAAGCTTTCTTT.

The gene calls are TRBV28 and TRBJ1-1, with 10 nucleotides matching TRBD1. V trimming: 8 bases; J trimming: 1 base; junction bases outside the gene matches: 4. This CDR3 is 14 amino acids long. Germline-derived CDR1 and CDR2 are MDHEN and SYDVKM. The CDR3, as DNA: TGTGCCAGCCCGGACAGGGGGGGGAACACTGAAGCTTTCTTT. This codes for CASPDRGGNTEAFF.

J is TRBJ1-3 and V is TRBV4-1; D gene ambiguous. The CDR3 has 15 amino acids. Germline V lookup: CDR1 MGHRA, CDR2 YSYEKL. Deletions cut 1 base from V and 0 bases from J, with 7 bases between. The CDR3 loop reads CASSQVRSSGNTIYF. The CDR3 region has the DNA TGCGCCAGCAGCCAAGTCCGTAGCTCTGGAAACACCATATATTTT.

The chain has TRBV10-2 and TRBJ2-2; TRBD2 aligns across 7 bases. The CDR3 extends over 15 amino acids. Trimming took 6 bases from V and 4 from J; bases not matched to a gene: 8. The germline V gene encodes CDR1 WSHSY and CDR2 SAAADI. CDR3 DNA: TGCGCCAGCAGACTAGGGAGGGTAGCCACCGGGGAGCTGTTTTTT. Amino acids: CASRLGRVATGELFF.

The V gene is TRBV28, the J gene TRBJ1-2; D gene unclear. Trimming pared 6 bases from V and 8 bases from J, leaving 7 bases between. The CDR3 extends over 10 amino acids. Germline CDR1 reads MDHEN; CDR2 reads SYDVKM. The CDR3 bases are TGTGCCAGCAGCTCTAGGGGCTACACCTTC. Protein sequence: CASSSRGYTF.